The 10 T cell receptor beta chains listed next were all sequenced from one sample in a study of human thymus T cells. Using immunoSEQ multiplex PCR, the repertoire was profiled, and TCRdb retains in-frame clones only, with some absent. The data hold tens of thousands of clones, with around 95% observed a single time. Thymus tissue was removed during corrective cardiac surgery. The sequenced material came from thymus tissue. All receptors derive from a girl less than two years old with a congenital heart defect but otherwise immunologically healthy.

CDR3 DNA: TGTGCCAGCAGCTTGGCCGCGGGTTTGCCCTACGAGCAGTACTTC. Its translation is CASSLAAGLPYEQYF. The chain carries TRBV7-3 and TRBJ2-7; TRBD2 might be the D (5 bases). Between the trimmed V and J ends, which lost 3 bases and 2 bases, there was a span of 14 bases. This CDR3 contains 15 residues. Germline CDR1 is SGHTA and CDR2 is FQGTGA.

The chain employs TRBV12-5 and TRBJ1-2, with a possible D match to TRBD1 (5 bases). Deletions cut 1 base from V and 4 bases from J, with 19 bases between. Germline V gives CDR1 LGHNT, CDR2 FRNRAP. The CDR3 loop spans 17 amino acids. The CDR3 protein is CASGLGHGHQRGYGYTF. For the CDR3, the DNA is TGTGCTAGTGGTTTGGGACACGGACACCAAAGGGGCTATGGCTACACCTTC. The whole variable domain, filled in from reference TRBV12-5 and TRBJ1-2, reads DARVTQTPRHKVTEMGQEVTMRCQPILGHNTVFWYRQTMMQGLELLAYFRNRAPLDDSGMPKDRFSAEMPDATLATLKIQPSEPRDSAVYFCASGLGHGHQRGYGYTFGSGTRLTVV.

The gene calls are TRBV7-3 and TRBJ2-7; D uncertain. V lost 8 bases to trimming and J lost 3 bases, with 17 bases between them. This CDR3 is built from 14 residues. CDR1 is SGHTA and CDR2 is FQGTGA in the germline V gene. In DNA, the CDR3 is TGTGCCAGCTCGAACAGCCGTCTGAACTACGAGCAGTACTTC. This encodes CASSNSRLNYEQYF.

V and J are TRBV4-1 and TRBJ2-7; 7 positions agree with TRBD1. After removal of 1 base from V and 2 bases from J, the junction contained 20 bases not matched to a gene. The CDR3 spans 20 residues. Germline CDR1 reads MGHRA; CDR2 reads YSYEKL. DNA for the CDR3: TGCGCCAGCAGCCAAGCCCGAGGGACAGCCCAAGGGACATCCACCTACGAGCAGTACTTC. Translating it yields CASSQARGTAQGTSTYEQYF.

The CDR3 region is CASSYRGSNGYTF. CDR3 sequence (DNA): TGTGCCAGCAGCTACAGGGGTTCTAATGGCTACACCTTC. The chain combines TRBV6-1 with TRBJ1-2; 7 nucleotides align to TRBD1. Germline trimming cut 6 bases from V and 6 bases from J; bases unmatched to any gene: 7. The CDR3 covers 13 residues. CDR1 is MNHNS and CDR2 is SASEGT in the germline V gene.

The rearrangement links TRBV27 to TRBJ1-5; 11 bases are shared with TRBD1. This CDR3 region has 16 residues. V was clipped by 4 bases and J by 4 bases; unmatched bases: 6. Germline CDR1 MNHEY, CDR2 SMNVEV (reference sequence). CDR3 DNA sequence: TGTGCCAGCAGTTCCCCCGGGACAGGGGGGAATCAGCCCCAGCATTTT. This codes for CASSSPGTGGNQPQHF.

The gene calls are TRBV27 and TRBJ1-2, with 9 bases fitting TRBD1. This CDR3 is built from 11 residues. Per the germline V gene, CDR1 is MNHEY and CDR2 is SMNVEV (reference sequence). V was pared by 9 bases and J by 6 bases, with 2 bases of the junction left unmatched. The CDR3 sequence: CARTGGDGYTF. The CDR3 bases are TGTGCCAGGACAGGGGGTGATGGCTACACCTTC.

The chain employs TRBV18 and TRBJ2-1, with D perhaps given as TRBD1 or TRBD2 (8 bases each). V lost 4 bases to trimming and J lost 0 bases, with 16 bases between them. Per the germline V gene, CDR1 is KGHSH and CDR2 is LQKENI. The CDR3 sequence is 17 residues long. The CDR3 DNA reads TGTGCCAGCTCACAGCACAGGGGGACTAGCTCCTACAATGAGCAGTTCTTC. Translated: CASSQHRGTSSYNEQFF.

V and J are TRBV28 and TRBJ2-3; TRBD1 aligns across 8 bases. This CDR3 region has 16 residues. Per the germline V gene, CDR1 is MDHEN and CDR2 is SYDVKM. The ends lost 3 bases at V and 1 base at J; junction bases unmatched: 6. The DNA for the CDR3 is TGTGCCAGCAGTTTGGACAGGGTGGGGGGCACAGATACGCAGTATTTT. Amino acids: CASSLDRVGGTDTQYF.

The chain carries TRBV19 and TRBJ2-7, with D maybe TRBD2 (7 bases). The V gene's germline CDR1 is LNHDA and CDR2 SQIVND (reference sequence). The CDR3 contains 17 residues. The V end was cut by 2 bases, the J end by 5 bases, with 22 bases between. The CDR3 here is CASSIRGGWGEVHEQYF. Written as DNA, the CDR3 is TGTGCCAGTAGTATAAGGGGGGGATGGGGTGAGGTCCACGAGCAGTACTTC.